This T cell receptor (beta chain) was documented in a study of blood T cell repertoires in COVID-19. The V end lost 8 bases, the J end lost 1 base, and 8 bases lay between the germline ends. Germline V gene sequence: CDR1 SEHNR, CDR2 FQNEAQ (reference sequence). CDR3 size: 12 residues. Per the study methods: Reference gene primer amplification yielded estimated nucleated cell counts. Generated by immunoSEQ multiplex PCR, the TCRdb table keeps only in-frame clones and is missing some. Clone size and V and J calls were adopted from that table, with D and trimming inferred from the DNA. The data contain approximately 100,000 clones, 65% to 85% of them seen just once; the ten biggest clones take up roughly 6.3%.

Input material: peripheral blood. The chain carries TRBV7-9 and TRBJ2-5, with a tentative D call TRBD2 (5 bases). This sequence was found in a man in his 60s with acute or convalescent COVID-19. The DNA of the CDR3 is TGTGCCAGCGGGGAGAGCCAAGAGACCCAGTACTTC. It translates to CASGESQETQYF.